Listed below are T cell receptor beta chains from one sample, sequenced in a study of CD8+ T cells in alopecia areata. Here immunoSEQ multiplex PCR was the method, and the copy in TCRdb shows in-frame clones only, minus some. The sample gives fewer than 100,000 clones, about 70% of which show up once; roughly 17% is in the top ten. The sequences come from CD8+ T cells sorted from blood, collected at roughly week 45, from a patient treated with tofacitinib. All receptors come from a human donor with alopecia areata. Both conserved end residues are part of each CDR3. The order of the fields is V gene, J gene, CDR3 protein.

V gene: TRBV4-3; J gene: TRBJ1-2; CDR3 protein: CASSPQAQGGQLYGYTF
V gene: TRBV10-2; J gene: TRBJ2-3; CDR3 protein: CASSVVITDTQYF
V gene: TRBV6-6; J gene: TRBJ2-7; CDR3 protein: CASSPVGGYEQYF
V gene: TRBV30; J gene: TRBJ2-7; CDR3 protein: CAWVSWAAPYEQYF
V gene: TRBV13; J gene: TRBJ2-3; CDR3 protein: CASGSGESTDTQYF
V gene: TRBV5-6; J gene: TRBJ2-1; CDR3 protein: CASSPGTFSYNEQFF
V gene: TRBV4-3; J gene: TRBJ2-3; CDR3 protein: CASSQDGIGGTDTQYF
V gene: TRBV7-9; J gene: TRBJ1-2; CDR3 protein: CASSPYSDQTRNYGYTF
V gene: TRBV6-1; J gene: TRBJ1-2; CDR3 protein: CASSPDRTWEGYTF
V gene: TRBV2; J gene: TRBJ2-7; CDR3 protein: CATRTGPHEQYF
V gene: TRBV7-2; J gene: TRBJ2-3; CDR3 protein: CASSLGLNSDTQYF
V gene: TRBV30; J gene: TRBJ2-5; CDR3 protein: CAWKSLLTSGAKYRETQYF
V gene: TRBV6-5; J gene: TRBJ2-7; CDR3 protein: CASSAGVGEQYF
V gene: TRBV5-6; J gene: TRBJ2-1; CDR3 protein: CASSLWPPSSYNEQFF
V gene: TRBV2; J gene: TRBJ2-7; CDR3 protein: CASGRGGTYEQYF
V gene: TRBV6-1; J gene: TRBJ2-1; CDR3 protein: CASSEAPSGGDNEQFF
V gene: TRBV10-2; J gene: TRBJ2-1; CDR3 protein: CASNPSGPYNEQFF
V gene: TRBV4-3; J gene: TRBJ2-7; CDR3 protein: CASSQESGDYEQYF
V gene: TRBV4-1; J gene: TRBJ1-1; CDR3 protein: CASSQGGTTEAFF
V gene: TRBV2; J gene: TRBJ2-6; CDR3 protein: CASSGTGGSGANVLTF
V gene: TRBV10-3; J gene: TRBJ2-7; CDR3 protein: CAIRGEATPSREQYF
V gene: TRBV5-6; J gene: TRBJ2-7; CDR3 protein: CASSARLGQGEGYEQYF
V gene: TRBV7-8; J gene: TRBJ2-1; CDR3 protein: CASSLVPYNEQFF
V gene: TRBV10-3; J gene: TRBJ1-1; CDR3 protein: CAISADRNTEAFF
V gene: TRBV25-1; J gene: TRBJ2-1; CDR3 protein: CASGQGLSSYNEQFF
V gene: TRBV6-5; J gene: TRBJ1-2; CDR3 protein: CASSYLRGGYTF
V gene: TRBV10-3; J gene: TRBJ2-5; CDR3 protein: CAISSGQGETQYF
V gene: TRBV11-2; J gene: TRBJ2-3; CDR3 protein: CASSLESGGTDTQYF
V gene: TRBV14; J gene: TRBJ2-1; CDR3 protein: CASSQVRVVLAEYNEQFF
V gene: TRBV19; J gene: TRBJ2-1; CDR3 protein: CASASGGLDEQFF
V gene: TRBV9; J gene: TRBJ1-4; CDR3 protein: CASSVEGAQGEKLFF
V gene: TRBV19; J gene: TRBJ2-4; CDR3 protein: CASSEAGSTKNIQYF
V gene: TRBV4-3; J gene: TRBJ1-6; CDR3 protein: CASSQGEGRADSPLHF
V gene: TRBV11-2; J gene: TRBJ2-7; CDR3 protein: CASSNRAVANEQYF
V gene: TRBV29-1; J gene: TRBJ2-1; CDR3 protein: CSVELAGGTYNEQFF
V gene: TRBV27; J gene: TRBJ1-5; CDR3 protein: CASSLQGINNQPQHF
V gene: TRBV5-1; J gene: TRBJ2-1; CDR3 protein: CASSLAGRGYDEQFF
V gene: TRBV5-1; J gene: TRBJ2-1; CDR3 protein: CASSSGQGGAGEQFF
V gene: TRBV12-5; J gene: TRBJ2-7; CDR3 protein: CASGTGRHEQYF
V gene: TRBV10-3; J gene: TRBJ2-7; CDR3 protein: CATVPGSSYEQYF
V gene: TRBV11-2; J gene: TRBJ2-7; CDR3 protein: CASSGGTAGSYEQYF
V gene: TRBV19; J gene: TRBJ1-1; CDR3 protein: CASSIRRFKGDTEAFF
V gene: TRBV10-2; J gene: TRBJ1-1; CDR3 protein: CASRWGERTEAFF
V gene: TRBV6-5; J gene: TRBJ2-5; CDR3 protein: CASSRTSQETQYF
V gene: TRBV7-6; J gene: TRBJ2-1; CDR3 protein: CASSLGEFPYNEQFF
V gene: TRBV13; J gene: TRBJ1-6; CDR3 protein: CASSLGRRGNSPLHF
V gene: TRBV4-3; J gene: TRBJ2-7; CDR3 protein: CASSQDQGTEIYEQYF
V gene: TRBV4-1; J gene: TRBJ1-1; CDR3 protein: CASSQEVQNTEAFF
V gene: TRBV27; J gene: TRBJ1-5; CDR3 protein: CASSLYSGGVNQPQHF